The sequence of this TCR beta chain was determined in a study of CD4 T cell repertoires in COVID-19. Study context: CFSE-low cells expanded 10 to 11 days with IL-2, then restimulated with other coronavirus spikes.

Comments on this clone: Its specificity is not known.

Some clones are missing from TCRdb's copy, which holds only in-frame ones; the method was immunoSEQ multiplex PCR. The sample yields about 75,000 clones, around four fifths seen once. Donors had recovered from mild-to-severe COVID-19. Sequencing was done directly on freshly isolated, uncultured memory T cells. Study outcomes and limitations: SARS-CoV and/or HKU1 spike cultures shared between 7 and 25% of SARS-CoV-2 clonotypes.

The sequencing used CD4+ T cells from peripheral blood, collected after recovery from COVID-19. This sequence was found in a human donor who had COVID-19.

The CDR3 nucleotides read TGTGCCAGCAGTTTTGGGGGGGCGGGCACTGAAGCTTTCTTT. It specifies CASSFGGAGTEAFF. V is TRBV27 and J is TRBJ1-1, with a weak D call TRBD1 (6 bases). Germline values: CDR1 MNHEY, CDR2 SMNVEV (reference sequence). The CDR3 runs 14 residues. Deletions cut 3 bases from V and 4 bases from J, with 12 bases between.